One and the same sample provided the 2 T cell receptor beta chains below, sequenced in a study of blood T cell repertoires in COVID-19. TCRdb's copy holds only in-frame clones and misses some; the assay was immunoSEQ multiplex PCR. The sample shows 150,000 to 200,000 clones, 86% of them seen only once. Sequenced sample: peripheral blood. The receptor source for this set is an older woman with acute or convalescent COVID-19.

The genes are TRBV4-1 and TRBJ2-1; 15 bases match TRBD2. This CDR3 spans 18 amino acids. V trimming: 4 bases; J trimming: 4 bases; junction bases outside the gene matches: 8. Per germline, CDR1 MGHRA and CDR2 YSYEKL. The CDR3, as DNA: TGCGCCAGCAGCCCGGGACTAGCGGGAGGCCTCCTATACAATGAGCAGTTCTTC. Residues: CASSPGLAGGLLYNEQFF.

J is TRBJ1-3 and V is TRBV4-1; 7 bases map to TRBD1. J was trimmed by 7 bases and V by 1 base; bases with no gene match: 4. This CDR3 has 14 residues. CDR1 and CDR2 (germline): MGHRA, YSYEKL. CDR3 protein: CASSQVPGGNTIYF. CDR3 DNA: TGCGCCAGCAGCCAAGTTCCAGGGGGGAACACCATATATTTT.